This TCR beta chain originates from a study of OX40 agonist ivuxolimab in advanced cancers. At the level of the study: One patient with hepatocellular carcinoma and two with cutaneous melanoma, three in all, had partial responses.

Germline CDR1 SGHKS, CDR2 YYEKEE (reference sequence). Trimming pared 5 bases from V and 3 bases from J, leaving 13 bases between. The length of the CDR3 is 14 residues. Study-wide points: More expanded clones were found, on average, in CD8+ than in CD4+ T cells. Not determined was the antigen specificity of the expanded peripheral T cells.

The assay was immunoSEQ multiplex PCR, and TCRdb's table has in-frame clones only and misses some. The table lists around 76,000 clones, 85% to 90% of them singletons, with roughly 13% in the top ten. Exclusion of a patient followed from autoimmune disease history or systemic immunosuppression. For this clone: Its antigen is undetermined.

Sequencing was performed on CD4+ or CD8+ T cells sorted from blood, taken in a trial of the OX40 agonist ivuxolimab. This chain joins TRBV5-5 and TRBJ2-3; maybe TRBD1 (5 bases). This sequence was found in an adult with an advanced solid tumor such as melanoma, head and neck, liver or kidney cancer. The CDR3 reads CASRSGQGTDTQYF. CDR3 DNA sequence: TGTGCCAGCAGATCTGGGCAGGGAACAGATACGCAGTATTTT.